A single sample is the source of the 8 T cell receptor beta chains below, sequenced in a study of shared clonotypes between healthy human individuals. The table came from immunoSEQ multiplex PCR; TCRdb's copy has only in-frame clones and leaves some out. The sample contains 550,000 to 850,000 clones, over 60% of which appear only once. What was sequenced was memory CD4+ T cells sorted from blood. The subset was: CD45RA-negative fraction. These receptors all stem from a woman in her twenties or thirties in good health.

The J gene is TRBJ2-2, the V gene TRBV28; 13 nucleotides agree with TRBD2. The CDR3 contains 14 residues. Germline V lookup: CDR1 MDHEN, CDR2 SYDVKM. The V gene end was trimmed by 9 bases and the J gene end by 6 bases; junction bases not matched to a gene: 4. Written as DNA, the CDR3 is TGTGCCAGTCGGACTAGCGGGAGTGCCGGGGAGCTGTTTTTT. Translated: CASRTSGSAGELFF.

The chain recombines TRBV4-1 with TRBJ2-1; 9 positions agree with TRBD1. V was clipped by 4 bases and J by 8 bases; unmatched bases: 15. The germline V gene encodes CDR1 MGHRA and CDR2 YSYEKL. The CDR3 runs 17 residues. The CDR3 nucleotides read TGCGCCAGCAGCCCCGCCGGGACAGGGAGCTTAGGAGATGAGCAGTTCTTC. Its protein is CASSPAGTGSLGDEQFF.

Only one count was recorded for this clone. The rearrangement links TRBV13 to TRBJ2-3; the D call may be TRBD1 or TRBD2 (5 bases each). The germline V and J ends were trimmed by 4 bases and 2 bases, with 10 bases remaining between them. The CDR3 totals 14 residues. The germline V gene has CDR1 PRHDT and CDR2 FYEKMQ (reference sequence). Written as DNA, the CDR3 is TGTGCCAGCAGCTCAAGGGACGCCACAGATACGCAGTATTTT. Translation gives CASSSRDATDTQYF.

The gene calls are TRBV29-1 and TRBJ2-1; D gene unclear. The germline CDR1 and CDR2 sequences are SQVTM and ANQGSEA. V shed 6 bases and J shed 9 bases, with 9 bases lying between them. This CDR3 is 10 amino acids long. The CDR3 nucleotides are TGCAGCGTCCAACAATTTGAGCAGTTCTTC. It specifies CSVQQFEQFF.

The chain joins TRBV5-4 to TRBJ2-1, with 9 bases that match TRBD2. With 4 bases clipped from V and 6 bases from J, the junction kept 14 bases outside the gene matches. Germline V gives CDR1 SGHNT, CDR2 YYREEE (reference sequence). CDR3 length: 17 residues. The CDR3 loop reads CASSTLVVAGATNEQFF. As DNA, the CDR3 is TGTGCCAGCAGCACCCTGGTGGTAGCGGGAGCTACCAATGAGCAGTTCTTC.

The chain joins TRBV28 to TRBJ1-2; TRBD1 matches 8 bases. The CDR3 has 14 amino acids. Germline values: CDR1 MDHEN, CDR2 SYDVKM. Trimming took 4 bases from V and 8 from J; bases not matched to a gene: 9. Written as DNA, the CDR3 is TGTGCCAGCAGTTACCTCACAGGGGGTGACGGCTACACCTTC. Its translation is CASSYLTGGDGYTF.

The V gene is TRBV6-5, the J gene TRBJ2-3; the D gene is possibly TRBD1 (7 bases). Germline V gene data show CDR1 as MNHEY and CDR2 as SVGAGI. V lost 5 bases, J lost 2 bases, and 11 bases lay in between. CDR3 length equals 14 residues. In nucleotides, the CDR3 is TGTGCCAGCAGTACCAGGGGGGTCACAGATACGCAGTATTTT. It specifies CASSTRGVTDTQYF.

The chain employs TRBV7-7 and TRBJ2-1, with 7 bases matching TRBD1. With V trimmed by 4 bases and J by 7 bases, 4 bases remained unmatched. Germline CDR1 SSHAT, CDR2 FNYEAQ (reference sequence). The CDR3 consists of 13 residues. This CDR3 reads CASSSGRGNEQFF. In nucleotides, the CDR3 is TGTGCCAGCAGCTCCGGCAGGGGGAATGAGCAGTTCTTC.